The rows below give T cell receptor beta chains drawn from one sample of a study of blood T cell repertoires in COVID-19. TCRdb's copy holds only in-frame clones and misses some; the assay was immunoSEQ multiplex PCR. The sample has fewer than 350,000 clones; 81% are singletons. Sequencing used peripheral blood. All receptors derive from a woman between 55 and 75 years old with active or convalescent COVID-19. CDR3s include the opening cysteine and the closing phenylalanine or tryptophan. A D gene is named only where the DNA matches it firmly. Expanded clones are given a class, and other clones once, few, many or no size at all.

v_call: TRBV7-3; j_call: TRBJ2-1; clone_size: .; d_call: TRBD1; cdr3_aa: CASSSRRDSEQFF; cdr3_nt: TGTGCCAGCAGTTCACGCCGGGACAGTGAGCAGTTCTTC
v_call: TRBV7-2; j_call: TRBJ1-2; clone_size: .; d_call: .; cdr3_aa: CASTAPLEYGYTF; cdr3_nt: TGTGCCAGCACCGCACCCCTGGAGTATGGCTACACCTTC
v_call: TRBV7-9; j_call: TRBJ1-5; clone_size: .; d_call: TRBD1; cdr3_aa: CASSVGQGGQPQHF; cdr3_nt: TGTGCCAGCAGCGTCGGACAGGGAGGTCAGCCCCAGCATTTT
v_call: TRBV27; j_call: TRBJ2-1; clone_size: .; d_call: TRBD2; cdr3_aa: CASSTSGGYNEQFF; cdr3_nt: TGTGCCAGCTCGACTAGCGGGGGTTACAATGAGCAGTTCTTC
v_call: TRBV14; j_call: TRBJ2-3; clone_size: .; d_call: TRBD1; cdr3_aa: CASSQGDSRDTQYF; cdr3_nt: TGTGCCAGCAGCCAGGGGGACAGCAGAGATACGCAGTATTTT
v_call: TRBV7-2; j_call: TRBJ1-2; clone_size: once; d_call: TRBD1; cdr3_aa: CASSRRDRGGNGYTF; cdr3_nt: TGTGCCAGCAGCCGGAGAGACAGGGGCGGAAATGGCTACACCTTC
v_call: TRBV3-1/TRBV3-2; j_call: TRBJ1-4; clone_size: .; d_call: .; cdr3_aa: CASSQDPRPDREKLFF; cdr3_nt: TGTGCCAGCAGCCAAGACCCCCGTCCAGACAGAGAAAAACTGTTTTTT
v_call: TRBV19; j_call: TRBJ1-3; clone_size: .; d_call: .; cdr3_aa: CASSMSGDSGNTIYF; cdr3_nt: TGTGCCAGTAGTATGAGCGGGGACTCTGGAAACACCATATATTTT
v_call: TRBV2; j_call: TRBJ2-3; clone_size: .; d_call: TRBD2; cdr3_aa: CASSEVAEPGLAGGREHTDTQYF; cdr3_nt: TGTGCCAGCAGTGAAGTAGCGGAACCGGGACTAGCGGGGGGAAGGGAACACACAGATACGCAGTATTTT
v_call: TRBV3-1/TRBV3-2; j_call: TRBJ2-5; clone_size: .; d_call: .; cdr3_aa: CASSQERGGVGETQYF; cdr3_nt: TGTGCCAGCAGCCAAGAGAGGGGGGGCGTGGGAGAGACCCAGTACTTC
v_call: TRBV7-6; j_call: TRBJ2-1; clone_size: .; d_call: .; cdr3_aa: CASSPAQGVRNEQFF; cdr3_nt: TGTGCCAGCAGCCCCGCGCAAGGGGTGAGAAATGAGCAGTTCTTC
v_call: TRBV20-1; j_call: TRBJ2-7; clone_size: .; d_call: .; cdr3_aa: CSASRMAGPASYEQYF; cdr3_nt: TGCAGTGCTAGTCGAATGGCGGGGCCAGCCTCCTACGAGCAGTACTTC
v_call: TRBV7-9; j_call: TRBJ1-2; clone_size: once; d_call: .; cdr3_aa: CASSPSTGSLYRGYTF; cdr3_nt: TGTGCCAGCAGCCCCTCAACAGGGAGCCTATATCGTGGCTACACCTTC
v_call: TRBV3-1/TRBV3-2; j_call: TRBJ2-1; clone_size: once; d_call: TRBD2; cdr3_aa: CASSGTSGGHEQFF; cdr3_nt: TGTGCCAGCAGCGGGACTAGCGGGGGTCATGAGCAGTTCTTC
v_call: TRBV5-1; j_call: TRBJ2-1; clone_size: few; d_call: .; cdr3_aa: CASVGGSYNEQFF; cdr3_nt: TGCGCCAGCGTGGGGGGAAGTTACAATGAGCAGTTCTTC
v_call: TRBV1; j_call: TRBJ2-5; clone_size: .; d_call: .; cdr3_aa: CTSSQAPGLGILPETQYF; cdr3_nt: TGCACCAGCAGCCAAGCACCGGGACTAGGAATTCTACCGGAGACCCAGTACTTC
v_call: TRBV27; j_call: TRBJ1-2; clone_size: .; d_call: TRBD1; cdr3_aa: CASPPFTGGDHYGYTF; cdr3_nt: TGTGCCAGCCCACCATTCACAGGGGGCGATCACTATGGCTACACCTTC
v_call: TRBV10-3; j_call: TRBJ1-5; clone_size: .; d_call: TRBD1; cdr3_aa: CAISEWTGIVGQPQHF; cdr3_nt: TGTGCCATCAGTGAATGGACAGGGATCGTAGGTCAGCCCCAGCATTTT
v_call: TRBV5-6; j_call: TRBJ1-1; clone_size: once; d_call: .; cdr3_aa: CASSSPRGSQLNTEAFF; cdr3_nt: TGTGCCAGCAGCTCGCCACGCGGGTCCCAGCTGAACACTGAAGCTTTCTTT
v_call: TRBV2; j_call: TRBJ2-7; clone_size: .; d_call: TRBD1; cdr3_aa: CASSEATGQGYEQYF; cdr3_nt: TGTGCCAGCAGTGAAGCTACGGGACAGGGGTACGAGCAGTACTTC
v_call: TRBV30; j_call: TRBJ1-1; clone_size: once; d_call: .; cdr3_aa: CAWSPHLRGAEAFF; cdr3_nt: TGTGCCTGGAGTCCACATCTCAGGGGAGCTGAAGCTTTCTTT
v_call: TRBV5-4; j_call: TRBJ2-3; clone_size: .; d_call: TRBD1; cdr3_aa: CASSTGATDTQYF; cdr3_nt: TGTGCCAGCAGTACAGGGGCCACAGATACGCAGTATTTT
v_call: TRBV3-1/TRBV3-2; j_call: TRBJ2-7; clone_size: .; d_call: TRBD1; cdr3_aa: CASSQVSGGDWDEQYF; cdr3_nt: TGTGCCAGCAGCCAAGTTTCAGGGGGCGACTGGGACGAGCAGTACTTC
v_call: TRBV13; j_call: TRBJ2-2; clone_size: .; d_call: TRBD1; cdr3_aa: CASSPSDRETGELFF; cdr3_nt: TGTGCCAGCAGCCCGAGCGACAGGGAGACCGGGGAGCTGTTTTTT
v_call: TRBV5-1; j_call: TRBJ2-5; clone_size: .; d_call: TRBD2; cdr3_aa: CASRNGGAHQETQYF; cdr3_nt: TGCGCCAGCCGAAACGGGGGGGCGCACCAAGAGACCCAGTACTTC
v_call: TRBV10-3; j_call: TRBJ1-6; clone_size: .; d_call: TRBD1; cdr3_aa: CAIRDRKDSPLHF; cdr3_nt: TGTGCCATCAGGGACAGGAAGGATTCACCCCTCCACTTT
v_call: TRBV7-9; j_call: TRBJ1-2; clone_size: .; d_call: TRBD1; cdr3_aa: CASSQGTETFLRGGYTF; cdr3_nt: TGTGCCAGCAGCCAAGGGACAGAAACATTCCTTCGCGGTGGCTACACCTTC
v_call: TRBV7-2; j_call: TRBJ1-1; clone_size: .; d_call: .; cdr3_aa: CASSLVLGARTEAFF; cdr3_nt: TGTGCCAGCAGCTTAGTCTTGGGGGCGCGGACTGAAGCTTTCTTT
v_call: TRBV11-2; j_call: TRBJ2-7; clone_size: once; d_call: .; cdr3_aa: CASSTGSSYEQYF; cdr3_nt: TGTGCCAGCTCCACGGGATCCTCCTACGAGCAGTACTTC
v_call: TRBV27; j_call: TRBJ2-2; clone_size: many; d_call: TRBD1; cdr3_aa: CASSSGGYNTGELFF; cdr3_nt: TGTGCCAGCAGCTCAGGGGGTTACAACACCGGGGAGCTGTTTTTT
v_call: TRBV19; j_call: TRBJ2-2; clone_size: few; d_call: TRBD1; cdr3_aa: CASSIRTGGVGELFF; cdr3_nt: TGTGCCAGTAGTATTAGGACAGGGGGAGTCGGGGAGCTGTTTTTT
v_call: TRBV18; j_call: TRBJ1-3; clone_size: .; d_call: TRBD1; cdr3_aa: CASSPLGQGVGNTIYF; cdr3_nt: TGTGCCAGCTCACCACTAGGACAGGGGGTCGGAAACACCATATATTTT
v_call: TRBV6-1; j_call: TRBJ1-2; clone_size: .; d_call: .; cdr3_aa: CASVQYYGYTF; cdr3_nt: TGTGCCAGCGTACAGTACTATGGCTACACCTTC
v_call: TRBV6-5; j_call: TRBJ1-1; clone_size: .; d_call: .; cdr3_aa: CASTSGAGTETEAFF; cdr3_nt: TGTGCCAGCACCTCAGGGGCAGGGACGGAAACTGAAGCTTTCTTT
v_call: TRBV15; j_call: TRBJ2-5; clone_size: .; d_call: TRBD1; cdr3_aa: CATSGGQVRETQYF; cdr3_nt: TGTGCCACCAGCGGAGGACAGGTGAGGGAGACCCAGTACTTC
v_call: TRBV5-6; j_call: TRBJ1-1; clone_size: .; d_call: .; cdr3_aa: CASSLTGLNTEAFF; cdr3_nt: TGTGCCAGCAGCTTAACAGGGTTGAACACTGAAGCTTTCTTT
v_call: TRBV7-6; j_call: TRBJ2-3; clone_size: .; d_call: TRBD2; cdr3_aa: CASSLPGQRTSGGTLADTQYF; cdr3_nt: TGTGCCAGCAGTTTACCAGGACAGAGGACTAGCGGGGGGACCCTCGCAGATACGCAGTATTTT